The clone carrying this T cell receptor (beta chain) was observed many times. The antigen remains undetermined. Using a J-beta primer mix together with a sample-barcoded 5' primer, a second PCR was run for about 6 to 11 cycles. Tags on each cDNA molecule came from a template-switch adaptor with 12 random nucleotides. Via MiXCR, TCRdb re-called the 5' RACE reads, giving one row per CDR3 protein. Counted here are around 650,000 distinct CDR3 sequences, around 41% occurring once; the ten biggest clones make up 25% to 35%. The data stem from a study of blood T cells in healthy people across ages. General study findings and limits: Comparison with aged donors showed that long-lived donors had more naive CD4+ cells and higher diversity.

V was trimmed by 0 bases and J by 5 bases, leaving 11 bases between them. CDR1 is SGHRS, CDR2 YFSETQ, per germline. The CDR3 has 14 amino acids. Sequencing input: blood. The clonotype comes from a man older than 75 in good health. The gene calls are TRBV5-1 and TRBJ2-5; no clear D. In nucleotides, the CDR3 is TGCGCCAGCAGCTTGGCAGCTGGGTTGGAGACCCAGTACTTC. Protein sequence: CASSLAAGLETQYF.